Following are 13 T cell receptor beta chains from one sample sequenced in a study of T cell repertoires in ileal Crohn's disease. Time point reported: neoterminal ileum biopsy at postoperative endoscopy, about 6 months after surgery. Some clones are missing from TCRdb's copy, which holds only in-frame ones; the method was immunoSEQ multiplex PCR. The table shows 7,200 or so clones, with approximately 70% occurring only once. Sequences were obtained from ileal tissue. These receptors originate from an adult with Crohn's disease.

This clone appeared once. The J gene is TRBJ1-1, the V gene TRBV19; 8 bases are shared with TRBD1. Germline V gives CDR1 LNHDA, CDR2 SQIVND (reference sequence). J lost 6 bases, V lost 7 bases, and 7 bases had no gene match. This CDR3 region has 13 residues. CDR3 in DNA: TGTGCCAGTAAGGCCAGGGGGCTGGCTGAAGCTTTCTTT. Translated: CASKARGLAEAFF. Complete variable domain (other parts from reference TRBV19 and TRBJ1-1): DGGITQSPKYLFRKEGQNVTLSCEQNLNHDAMYWYRQDPGQGLRLIYYSQIVNDFQKGDIAEGYSVSREKKESFPLTVTSAQKNPTAFYLCASKARGLAEAFFGQGTRLTVV.

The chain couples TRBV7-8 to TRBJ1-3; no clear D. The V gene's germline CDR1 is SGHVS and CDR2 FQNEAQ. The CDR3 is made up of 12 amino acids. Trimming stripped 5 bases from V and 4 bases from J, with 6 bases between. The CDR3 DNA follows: TGTGCCAGCAGCCCTCAGGGAAACACCATATATTTT. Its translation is CASSPQGNTIYF.

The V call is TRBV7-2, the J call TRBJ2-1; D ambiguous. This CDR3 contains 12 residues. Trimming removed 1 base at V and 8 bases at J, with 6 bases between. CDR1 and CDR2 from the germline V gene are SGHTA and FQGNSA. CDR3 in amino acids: CASSLGGHEQFF. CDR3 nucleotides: TGTGCCAGCAGCTTAGGAGGTCATGAGCAGTTCTTC.

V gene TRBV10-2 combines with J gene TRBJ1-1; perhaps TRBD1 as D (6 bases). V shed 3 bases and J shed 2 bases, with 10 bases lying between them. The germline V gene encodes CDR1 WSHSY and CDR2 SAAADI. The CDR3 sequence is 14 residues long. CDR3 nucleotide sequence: TGCGCCAGCAGTGATAATGGGGGCAACACTGAAGCTTTCTTT. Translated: CASSDNGGNTEAFF.

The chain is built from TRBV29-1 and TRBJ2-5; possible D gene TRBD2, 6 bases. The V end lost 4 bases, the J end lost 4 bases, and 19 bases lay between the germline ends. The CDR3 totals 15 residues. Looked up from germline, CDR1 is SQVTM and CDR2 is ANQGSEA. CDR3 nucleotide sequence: TGCAGCGTTGGCGGGGAAGGGTTGAGGGGAGAGACCCAGTACTTC. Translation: CSVGGEGLRGETQYF. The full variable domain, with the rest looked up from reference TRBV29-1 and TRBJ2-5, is SAVISQKPSRDICQRGTSLTIQCQVDSQVTMMFWYRQQPGQSLTLIATANQGSEATYESGFVIDKFPISRPNLTFSTLTVSNMSPEDSSIYLCSVGGEGLRGETQYFGPGTRLLVL.

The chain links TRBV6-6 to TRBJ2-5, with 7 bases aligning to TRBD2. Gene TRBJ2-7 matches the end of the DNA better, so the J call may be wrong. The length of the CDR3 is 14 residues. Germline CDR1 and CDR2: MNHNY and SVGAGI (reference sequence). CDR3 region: CASSPGLEGYEQYF. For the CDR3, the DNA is TGTGCCAGCAGCCCCGGACTAGAGGGCTACGAGCAGTACTTC.

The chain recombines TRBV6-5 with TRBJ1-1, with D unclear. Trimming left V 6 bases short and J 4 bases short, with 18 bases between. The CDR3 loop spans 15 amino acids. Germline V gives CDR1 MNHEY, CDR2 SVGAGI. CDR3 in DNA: TGTGCCAGCAGAAGACCCGGGGTCGGAGGCACTGAAGCTTTCTTT. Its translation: CASRRPGVGGTEAFF.

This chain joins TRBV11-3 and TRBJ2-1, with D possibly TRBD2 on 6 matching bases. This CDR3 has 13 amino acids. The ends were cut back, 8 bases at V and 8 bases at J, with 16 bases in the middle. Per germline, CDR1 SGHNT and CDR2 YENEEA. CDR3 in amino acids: CASAGFQAHEQFF. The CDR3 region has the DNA TGTGCCAGCGCGGGGTTCCAAGCGCATGAGCAGTTCTTC. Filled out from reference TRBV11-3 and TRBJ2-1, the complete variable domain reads EAGVVQSPRYKIIEKKQPVAFWCNPISGHNTLYWYLQNLGQGPELLIRYENEEAVDDSQLPKDRFSAERLKGVDSTLKIQPAELGDSAVYLCASAGFQAHEQFFGPGTRLTVL.

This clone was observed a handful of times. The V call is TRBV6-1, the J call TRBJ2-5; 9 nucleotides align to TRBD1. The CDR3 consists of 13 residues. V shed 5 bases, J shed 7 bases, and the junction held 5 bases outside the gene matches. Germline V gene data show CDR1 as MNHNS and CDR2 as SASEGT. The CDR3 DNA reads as TGTGCCAGCAGTCGGACAGGGGAAGGGACCCAGTACTTC. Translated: CASSRTGEGTQYF.

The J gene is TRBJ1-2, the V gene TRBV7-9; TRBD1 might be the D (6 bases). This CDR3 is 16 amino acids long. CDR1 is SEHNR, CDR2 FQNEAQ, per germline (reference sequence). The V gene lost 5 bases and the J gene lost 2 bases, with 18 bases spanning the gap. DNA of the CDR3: TGTGCCAGCAGCCACAGGCATACACAGGGCAACTATGGCTACACCTTC. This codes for CASSHRHTQGNYGYTF.

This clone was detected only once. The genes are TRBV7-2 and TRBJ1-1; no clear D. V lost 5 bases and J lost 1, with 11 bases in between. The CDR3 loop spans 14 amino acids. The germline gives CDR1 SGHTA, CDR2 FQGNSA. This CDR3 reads CASSPPRRNTEAFF. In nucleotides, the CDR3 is TGTGCCAGCAGCCCCCCGAGGAGGAACACTGAAGCTTTCTTT.

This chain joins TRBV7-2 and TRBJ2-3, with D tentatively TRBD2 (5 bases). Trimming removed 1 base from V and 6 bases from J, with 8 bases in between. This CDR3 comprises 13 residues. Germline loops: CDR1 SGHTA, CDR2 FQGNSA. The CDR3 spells CASSLGWRDTQYF. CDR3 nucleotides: TGTGCCAGCAGCTTAGGCTGGAGGGATACGCAGTATTTT. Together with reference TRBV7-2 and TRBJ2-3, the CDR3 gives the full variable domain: GAGVSQSPSNKVTEKGKDVELRCDPISGHTALYWYRQSLGQGLEFLIYFQGNSAPDKSGLPSDRFSAERTGGSVSTLTIQRTQQEDSAVYLCASSLGWRDTQYFGPGTRLTVL.

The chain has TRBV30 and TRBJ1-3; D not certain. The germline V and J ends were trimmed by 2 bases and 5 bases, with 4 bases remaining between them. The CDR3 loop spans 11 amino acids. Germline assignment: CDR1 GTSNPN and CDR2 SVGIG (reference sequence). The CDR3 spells CAWSSRNTIYF. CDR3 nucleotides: TGTGCCTGGAGTTCAAGAAACACCATATATTTT.